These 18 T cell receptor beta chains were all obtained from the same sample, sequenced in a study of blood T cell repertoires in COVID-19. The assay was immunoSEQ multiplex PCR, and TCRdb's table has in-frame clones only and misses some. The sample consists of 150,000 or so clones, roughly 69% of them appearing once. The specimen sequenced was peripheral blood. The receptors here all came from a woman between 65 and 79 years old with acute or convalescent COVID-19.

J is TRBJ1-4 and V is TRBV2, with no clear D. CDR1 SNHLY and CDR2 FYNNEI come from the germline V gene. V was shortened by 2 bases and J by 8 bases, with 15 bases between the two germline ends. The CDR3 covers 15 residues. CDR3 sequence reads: CASSESPGVWEKLFF. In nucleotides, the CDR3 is TGTGCCAGCAGTGAAAGTCCCGGGGTGTGGGAAAAACTGTTTTTT. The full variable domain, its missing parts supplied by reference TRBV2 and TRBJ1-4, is EPEVTQTPSHQVTQMGQEVILRCVPISNHLYFYWYRQILGQKVEFLVSFYNNEISEKSEIFDDQFSVERPDGSNFTLKIRSTKLEDSAMYFCASSESPGVWEKLFFGSGTQLSVL.

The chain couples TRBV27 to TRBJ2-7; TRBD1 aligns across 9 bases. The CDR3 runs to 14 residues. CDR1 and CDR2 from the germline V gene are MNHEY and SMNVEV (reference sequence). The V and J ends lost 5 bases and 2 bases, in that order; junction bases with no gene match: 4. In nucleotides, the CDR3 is TGTGCCAGCAGTCGTCGGACAGGGGCCTACGAGCAGTACTTC. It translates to CASSRRTGAYEQYF.

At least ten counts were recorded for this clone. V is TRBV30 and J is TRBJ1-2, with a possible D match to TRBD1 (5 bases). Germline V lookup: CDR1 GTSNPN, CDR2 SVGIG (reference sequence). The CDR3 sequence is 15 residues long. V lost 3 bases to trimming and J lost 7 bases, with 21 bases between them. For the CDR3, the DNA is TGTGCCTGGAGAGCCGACAGTAGGCGCAACGGTGGCTACACCTTC. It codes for CAWRADSRRNGGYTF.

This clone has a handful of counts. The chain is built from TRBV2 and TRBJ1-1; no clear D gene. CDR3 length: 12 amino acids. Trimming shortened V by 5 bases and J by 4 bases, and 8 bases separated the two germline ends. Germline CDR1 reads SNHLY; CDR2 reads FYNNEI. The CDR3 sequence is CASSRGPTEAFF. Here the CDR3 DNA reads TGTGCCAGCAGTCGGGGTCCCACTGAAGCTTTCTTT.

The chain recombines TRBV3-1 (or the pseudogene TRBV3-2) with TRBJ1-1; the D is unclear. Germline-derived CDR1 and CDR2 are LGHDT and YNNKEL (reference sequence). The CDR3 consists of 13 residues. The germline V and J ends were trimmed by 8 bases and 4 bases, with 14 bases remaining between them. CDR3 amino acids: CASDAGRGTEAFF. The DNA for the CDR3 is TGTGCCAGCGACGCGGGGAGAGGCACTGAAGCTTTCTTT.

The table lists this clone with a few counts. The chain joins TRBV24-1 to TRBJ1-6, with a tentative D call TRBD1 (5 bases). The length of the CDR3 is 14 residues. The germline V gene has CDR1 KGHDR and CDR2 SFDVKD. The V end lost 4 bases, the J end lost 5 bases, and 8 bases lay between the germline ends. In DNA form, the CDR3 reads TGTGCCACCAGTGAAGGGGTTAATAATTCACCCCTCCACTTT. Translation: CATSEGVNNSPLHF.

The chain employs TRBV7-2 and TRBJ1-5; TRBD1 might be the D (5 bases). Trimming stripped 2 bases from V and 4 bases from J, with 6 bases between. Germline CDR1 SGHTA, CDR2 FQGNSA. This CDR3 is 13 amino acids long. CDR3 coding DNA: TGTGCCAGCAGCTTAAAGGGGAATCAGCCCCAGCATTTT. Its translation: CASSLKGNQPQHF.

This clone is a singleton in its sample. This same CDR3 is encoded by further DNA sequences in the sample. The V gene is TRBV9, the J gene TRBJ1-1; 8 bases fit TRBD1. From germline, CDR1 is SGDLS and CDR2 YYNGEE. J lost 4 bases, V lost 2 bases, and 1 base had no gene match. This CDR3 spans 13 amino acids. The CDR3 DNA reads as TGTGCCAGCAGCGTCACAGGGGGCACTGAAGCTTTCTTT. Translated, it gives CASSVTGGTEAFF. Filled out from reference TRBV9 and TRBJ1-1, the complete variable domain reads DSGVTQTPKHLITATGQRVTLRCSPRSGDLSVYWYQQSLDQGLQFLIQYYNGEERAKGNILERFSAQQFPDLHSELNLSSLELGDSALYFCASSVTGGTEAFFGQGTRLTVV.

DNA of the CDR3: TGTGCCAGCACTCAACTGATAAACACCGGGGAGCTGTTTTTT. It yields the protein CASTQLINTGELFF. The chain couples TRBV6-5 to TRBJ2-2; D call uncertain. Trimming took 7 bases from V and 2 from J, leaving 11 bases between them. This CDR3 is built from 14 residues. Germline CDR1 reads MNHEY; CDR2 reads SVGAGI.

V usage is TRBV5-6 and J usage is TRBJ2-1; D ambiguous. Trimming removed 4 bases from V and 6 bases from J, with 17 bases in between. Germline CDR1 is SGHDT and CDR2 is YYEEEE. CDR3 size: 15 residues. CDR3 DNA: TGTGCCAGCAGCCCTGTCTTCGCGGCTACCAATGAGCAGTTCTTC. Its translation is CASSPVFAATNEQFF.

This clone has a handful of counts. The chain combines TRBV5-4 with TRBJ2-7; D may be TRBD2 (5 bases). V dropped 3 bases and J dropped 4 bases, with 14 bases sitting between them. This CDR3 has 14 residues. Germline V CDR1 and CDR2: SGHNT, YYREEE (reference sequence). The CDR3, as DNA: TGTGCCAGCAGCTCTCGGGATCCTCGTTACGAGCAGTACTTC. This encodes CASSSRDPRYEQYF. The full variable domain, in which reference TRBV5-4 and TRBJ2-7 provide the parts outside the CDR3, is ETGVTQSPTHLIKTRGQQVTLRCSSQSGHNTVSWYQQALGQGPQFIFQYYREEENGRGNFPPRFSGLQFPNYSSELNVNALELDDSALYLCASSSRDPRYEQYFGPGTRLTVT.

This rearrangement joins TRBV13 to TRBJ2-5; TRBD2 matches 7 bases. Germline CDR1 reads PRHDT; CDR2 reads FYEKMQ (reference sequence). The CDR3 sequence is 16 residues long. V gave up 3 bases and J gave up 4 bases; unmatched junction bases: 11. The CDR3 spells CASSFYGRETGETQYF. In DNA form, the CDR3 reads TGTGCCAGCAGCTTTTATGGGCGGGAGACGGGAGAGACCCAGTACTTC.

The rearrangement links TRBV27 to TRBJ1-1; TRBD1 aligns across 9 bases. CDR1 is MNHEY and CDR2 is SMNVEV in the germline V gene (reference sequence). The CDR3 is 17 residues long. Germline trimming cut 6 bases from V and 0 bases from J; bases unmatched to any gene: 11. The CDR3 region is CASRPGTGRIMNTEAFF. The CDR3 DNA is TGTGCCAGCAGACCCGGGACAGGGAGGATCATGAACACTGAAGCTTTCTTT.

The DNA for the CDR3 is TGTGCCAGCTCACCACGAGCTAGCGGGGGGGCGACCTACAATGAGCAGTTCTTC. Its translation: CASSPRASGGATYNEQFF. The chain employs TRBV18 and TRBJ2-1, with 12 bases fitting TRBD2. The CDR3 covers 18 residues. The junction had 6 bases not matched to a gene; V was cut back by 1 base and J by 2 bases. Germline loops: CDR1 KGHSH, CDR2 LQKENI.

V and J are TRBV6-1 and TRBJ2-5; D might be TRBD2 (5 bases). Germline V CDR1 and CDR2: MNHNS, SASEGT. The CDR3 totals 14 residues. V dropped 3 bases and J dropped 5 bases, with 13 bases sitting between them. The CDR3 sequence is CASSDPRRPETQYF. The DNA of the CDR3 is TGTGCCAGCAGTGATCCGCGGAGGCCCGAGACCCAGTACTTC.

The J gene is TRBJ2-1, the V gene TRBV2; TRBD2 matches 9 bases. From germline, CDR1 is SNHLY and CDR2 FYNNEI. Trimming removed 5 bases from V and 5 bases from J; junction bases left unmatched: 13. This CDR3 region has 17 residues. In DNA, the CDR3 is TGTGCCAGCAGTACCTCTTGGGGCGGGAGGGCCAACAATGAGCAGTTCTTC. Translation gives CASSTSWGGRANNEQFF. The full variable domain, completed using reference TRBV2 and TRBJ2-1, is EPEVTQTPSHQVTQMGQEVILRCVPISNHLYFYWYRQILGQKVEFLVSFYNNEISEKSEIFDDQFSVERPDGSNFTLKIRSTKLEDSAMYFCASSTSWGGRANNEQFFGPGTRLTVL.

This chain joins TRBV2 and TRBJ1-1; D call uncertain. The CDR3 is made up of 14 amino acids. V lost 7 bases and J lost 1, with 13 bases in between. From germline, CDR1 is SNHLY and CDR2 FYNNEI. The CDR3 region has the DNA TGTGCCAGCACCAGAATCTTGGCGAACACTGAAGCTTTCTTT. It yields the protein CASTRILANTEAFF.

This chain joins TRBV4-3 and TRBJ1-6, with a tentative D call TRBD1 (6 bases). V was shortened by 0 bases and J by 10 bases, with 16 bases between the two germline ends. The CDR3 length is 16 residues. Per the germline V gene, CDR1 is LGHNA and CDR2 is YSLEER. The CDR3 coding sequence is TGCGCCAGCAGCCAAGATCGTAACAGGGTGGGCTCACCCCTCCACTTT. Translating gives CASSQDRNRVGSPLHF.